This T cell receptor (beta chain) came from a study of cytomegalovirus exposure and HLA in healthy donors. Study-wide points: Reports described diagnosis of cytomegalovirus status by the classifier as highly specific and sensitive. The likely origin of a cluster of highly shared sequence variants was a sequencing artifact.

The PCR used 60 Vbeta and 13 Jbeta primers. Authors' analysis steps: The count from a later analysis was some 80 million unique TCR beta chains, some 12 million of them shared. Sequencing was performed with immunoSEQ multiplex PCR; in TCRdb, only in-frame clones are kept and a portion is missing. V, J and clone size are taken as reported in that table, and D and trimming were inferred from the DNA itself. The sample records around 67,000 clones, roughly 66% being singletons. Although they were nominally healthy when sampled, donors likely had unrecorded immune exposures. On this clone itself: Its antigen is not known.

The length of the CDR3 is 14 residues. Source material: PBMCs. The rearrangement joins TRBV21-1 to TRBJ2-7; the table assigns TRBD2, which was not confirmed against the DNA. TRBV21-1 represents a pseudogene. This sequence was found in a woman aged 45 to 65 in good health and CMV-seronegative. CDR3 residues: CASSKKSRSYEQYF. DNA of the CDR3: TGTGCCAGCAGCAAAAAATCTAGGTCCTACGAGCAGTACTTC.